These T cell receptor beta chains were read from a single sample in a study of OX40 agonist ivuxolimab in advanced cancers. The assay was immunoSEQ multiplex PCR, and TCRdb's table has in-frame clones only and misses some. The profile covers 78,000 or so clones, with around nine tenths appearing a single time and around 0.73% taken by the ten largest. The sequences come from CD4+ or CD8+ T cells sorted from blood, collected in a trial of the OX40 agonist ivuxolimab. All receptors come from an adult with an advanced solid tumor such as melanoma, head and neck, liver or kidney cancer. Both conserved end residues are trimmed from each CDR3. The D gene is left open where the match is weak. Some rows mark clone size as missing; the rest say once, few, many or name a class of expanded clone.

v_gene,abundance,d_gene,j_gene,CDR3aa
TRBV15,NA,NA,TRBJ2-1,ATSRDHSSVSYNEQF
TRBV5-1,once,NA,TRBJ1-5,ASSLTPSNQPQH
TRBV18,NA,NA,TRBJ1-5,ASSPFRDQPQH
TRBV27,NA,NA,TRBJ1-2,ASSLGRANYGYT
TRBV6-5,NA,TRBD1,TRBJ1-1,ASSRGQVEAF
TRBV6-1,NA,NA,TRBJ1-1,ASRAPGTGAF
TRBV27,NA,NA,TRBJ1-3,ASSLGAGAGNTIY
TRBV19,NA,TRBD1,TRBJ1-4,ASSSGQGGEKLF
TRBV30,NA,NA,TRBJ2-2,AWAPTGIYTGELF
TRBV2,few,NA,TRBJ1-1,ASSEQGNTEAF
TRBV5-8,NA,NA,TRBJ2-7,ASSFRRVHEQY
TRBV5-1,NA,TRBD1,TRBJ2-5,ASSIGQGRETQY
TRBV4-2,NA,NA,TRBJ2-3,ASSQDRQGSTDTQY
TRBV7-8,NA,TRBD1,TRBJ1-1,ASSLTTGGYTEAF
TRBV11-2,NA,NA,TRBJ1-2,ASSIGQRLVMGGYT
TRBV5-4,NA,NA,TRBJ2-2,ASSPRAGGTTGELF
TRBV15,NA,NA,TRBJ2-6,ATSPGGANVLT
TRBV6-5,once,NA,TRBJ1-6,ASNPAGADNSPLH
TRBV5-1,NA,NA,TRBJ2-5,ASSPPSGLQETQY
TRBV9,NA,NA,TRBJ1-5,ASSVQENQPQH
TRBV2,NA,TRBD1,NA,ASRHGTAGYEQY
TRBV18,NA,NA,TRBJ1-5,ASFSGESGQPQH
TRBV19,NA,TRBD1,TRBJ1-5,ASSISTGNQPQH
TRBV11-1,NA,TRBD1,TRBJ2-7,ASSFELPGQGNEQY
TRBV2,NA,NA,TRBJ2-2,ASGGTSINTGELF
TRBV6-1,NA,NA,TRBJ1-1,ASPQDGRVEAF
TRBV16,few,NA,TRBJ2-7,ASSHTDRYYEQY
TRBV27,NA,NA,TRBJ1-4,ASSNIFGGRTNEKLF
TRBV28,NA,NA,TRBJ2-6,ASTAGANVLT
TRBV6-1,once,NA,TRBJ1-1,ASSSGTREAF
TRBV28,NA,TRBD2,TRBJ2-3,ASSPGLAGGGWSTDTQY
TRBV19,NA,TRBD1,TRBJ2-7,ASRGTGNDEQY
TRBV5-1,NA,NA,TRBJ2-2,ASSFRGDPNTGELF
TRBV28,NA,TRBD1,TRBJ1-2,ASSFRDRSYGYT
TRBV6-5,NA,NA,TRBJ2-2,ASSYRTTGELF
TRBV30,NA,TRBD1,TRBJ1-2,AWSSGTGLRGYT
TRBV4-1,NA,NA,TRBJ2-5,ASSQEGARQETQY
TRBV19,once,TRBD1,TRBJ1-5,ASGTGEGRDQPQH
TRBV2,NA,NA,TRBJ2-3,ASTPQIQADTQY